This T cell receptor beta chain was obtained from a study of cytomegalovirus exposure and HLA in healthy donors. Study-wide results and caveats: Of the V segments, some could not be distinguished, including TRBV6-2 and TRBV6-3, and were excluded. For most TCR beta V segments, an earlier analysis put the productive rate at about 90% or about 30% of the time. The study carried out a later analysis of TCR beta sequences. It associated some 18,000 of them with specific HLA alleles at a false discovery rate of 0.05.

Amplification used 60 Vbeta primers and 13 Jbeta primers. This table comes from immunoSEQ multiplex PCR, and its TCRdb copy is limited to in-frame clones, with some not included. In the table there are about 150,000 clones, approximately 70% of which are singletons. The V gene lost 1 base and the J gene lost 4 bases, with 8 bases spanning the gap. This CDR3 region has 14 residues. Germline values: CDR1 SGHVS, CDR2 FQNEAQ. Comments on this clone: Its antigen is as yet unknown.

The origin of this receptor is an older woman in good health and CMV-seronegative. Sequencing used PBMCs. This chain connects TRBV7-8 to TRBJ1-5, with a weak D call TRBD1 (5 bases). For the CDR3, the DNA is TGTGCCAGCAGCTTAGTAAGACAGAATCAGCCCCAGCATTTT. Translated: CASSLVRQNQPQHF.